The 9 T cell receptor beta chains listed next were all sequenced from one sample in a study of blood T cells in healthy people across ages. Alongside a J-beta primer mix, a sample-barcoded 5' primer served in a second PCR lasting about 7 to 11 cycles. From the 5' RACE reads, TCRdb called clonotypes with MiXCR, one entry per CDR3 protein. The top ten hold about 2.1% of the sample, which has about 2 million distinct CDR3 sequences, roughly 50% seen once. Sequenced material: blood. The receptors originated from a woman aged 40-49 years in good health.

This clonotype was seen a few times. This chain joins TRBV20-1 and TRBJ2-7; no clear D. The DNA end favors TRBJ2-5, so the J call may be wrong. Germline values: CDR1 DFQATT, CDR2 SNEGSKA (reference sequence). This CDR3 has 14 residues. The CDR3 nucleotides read TGCAGTGCTACAGCCCCCAGTGGGGTAGAGACCCAGTACTTC. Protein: CSATAPSGVETQYF.

The CDR3 loop reads CASSLQTAYQETQYF. CDR3 nucleotides: TGTGCCAGCAGCCTCCAGACGGCGTACCAAGAGACCCAGTACTTC. This chain uses TRBV5-4 with TRBJ2-5; D is unclear. CDR3 length: 15 residues. V was trimmed by 4 bases and J by 0 bases, leaving 13 bases between them. Germline values: CDR1 SGHNT, CDR2 YYREEE (reference sequence).

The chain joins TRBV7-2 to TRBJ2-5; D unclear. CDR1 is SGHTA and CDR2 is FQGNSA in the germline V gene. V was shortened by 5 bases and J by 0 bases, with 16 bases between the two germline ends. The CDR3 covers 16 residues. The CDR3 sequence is CASSRLGNRYQETQYF. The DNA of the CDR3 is TGTGCCAGCAGCCGCCTAGGAAACCGGTACCAAGAGACCCAGTACTTC.

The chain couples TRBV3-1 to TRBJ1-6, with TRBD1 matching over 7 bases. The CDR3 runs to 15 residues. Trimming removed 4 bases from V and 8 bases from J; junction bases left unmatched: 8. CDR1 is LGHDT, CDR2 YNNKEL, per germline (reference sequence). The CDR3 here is CASSRVPGQHSPLHF. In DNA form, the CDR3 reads TGTGCCAGCAGCCGAGTACCGGGACAGCATTCACCCCTCCACTTT.

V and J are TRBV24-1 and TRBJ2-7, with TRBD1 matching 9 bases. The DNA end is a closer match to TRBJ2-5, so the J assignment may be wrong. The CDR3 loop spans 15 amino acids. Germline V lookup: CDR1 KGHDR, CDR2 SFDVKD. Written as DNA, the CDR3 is TGTGCCACCAGTGATTTGGGACAGGGGCTAGAGACCCAGTACTTC. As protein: CATSDLGQGLETQYF.

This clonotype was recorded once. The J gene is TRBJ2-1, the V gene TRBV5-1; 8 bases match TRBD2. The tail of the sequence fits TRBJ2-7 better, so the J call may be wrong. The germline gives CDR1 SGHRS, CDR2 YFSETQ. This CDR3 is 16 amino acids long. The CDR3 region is CASSFSGVPSYNEQYF. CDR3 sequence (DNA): TGCGCCAGCAGCTTTAGCGGGGTCCCCTCCTACAATGAGCAGTACTTC.

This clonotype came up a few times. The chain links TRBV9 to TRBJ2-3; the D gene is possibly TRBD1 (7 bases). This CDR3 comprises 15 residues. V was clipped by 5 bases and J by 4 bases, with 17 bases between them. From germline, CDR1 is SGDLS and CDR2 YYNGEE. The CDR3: CASSKRTRGADTQYF. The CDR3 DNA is TGTGCCAGCAGTAAAAGGACCAGGGGGGCAGATACGCAGTATTTT.

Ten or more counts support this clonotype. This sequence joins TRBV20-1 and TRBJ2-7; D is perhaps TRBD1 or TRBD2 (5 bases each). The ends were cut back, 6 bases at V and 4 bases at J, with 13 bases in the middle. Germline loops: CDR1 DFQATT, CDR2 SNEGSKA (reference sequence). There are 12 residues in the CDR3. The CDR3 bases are TGCAGTGCCCGGGACGGTCTTTACGAGCAGTACTTC. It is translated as CSARDGLYEQYF.

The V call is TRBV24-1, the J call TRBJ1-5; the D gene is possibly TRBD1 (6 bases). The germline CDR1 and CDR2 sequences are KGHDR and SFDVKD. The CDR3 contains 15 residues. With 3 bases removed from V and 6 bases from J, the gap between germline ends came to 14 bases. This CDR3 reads CATSDPDRLLQPQHF. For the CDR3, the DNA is TGTGCCACCAGTGATCCCGACAGGCTCCTTCAGCCCCAGCATTTT.